The 6 T cell receptor beta chains below were found in one sample sequenced in a study of blood T cell repertoires in COVID-19. TCRdb's copy holds only in-frame clones and misses some; the assay was immunoSEQ multiplex PCR. The profile shows over 200,000 clones, about 84% of them singletons. Sequences were obtained from PBMCs or T cells enriched from blood (not recorded which). Receptors were obtained from a man aged 60-69 years who had recovered from COVID-19.

The chain carries TRBV24-1 and TRBJ1-5, with 9 bases aligning to TRBD1. The germline CDR1 and CDR2 sequences are KGHDR and SFDVKD. The CDR3 spans 15 residues. With V trimmed by 4 bases and J by 1 base, 1 base remained unmatched. CDR3 in DNA: TGTGCCACCAGTGAGGACAGGGGAAGCAATCAGCCCCAGCATTTT. Protein sequence: CATSEDRGSNQPQHF.

CDR3: CASSVPGQLTGELFF. CDR3 DNA sequence: TGTGCCAGTAGCGTACCGGGACAATTAACCGGGGAGCTGTTTTTT. The V and J genes are TRBV19 and TRBJ2-2; a possible D gene is TRBD1 (6 bases). The germline V gene has CDR1 LNHDA and CDR2 SQIVND (reference sequence). V lost 6 bases to trimming and J lost 5 bases, with 16 bases between them. The CDR3 is 15 residues long.

This sequence joins TRBV2 and TRBJ2-4; TRBD1 might be the D (7 bases). The CDR3 contains 17 residues. The V end was cut by 5 bases, the J end by 2 bases, with 19 bases between. The V gene's germline CDR1 is SNHLY and CDR2 FYNNEI. CDR3 DNA sequence: TGTGCCAGCAGTTCGTCAGGGGGGCGTTCCTCCAAAAACATTCAGTACTTC. Translating gives CASSSSGGRSSKNIQYF. Complete variable domain (other parts from reference TRBV2 and TRBJ2-4): EPEVTQTPSHQVTQMGQEVILRCVPISNHLYFYWYRQILGQKVEFLVSFYNNEISEKSEIFDDQFSVERPDGSNFTLKIRSTKLEDSAMYFCASSSSGGRSSKNIQYFGAGTRLSVL.

The chain carries TRBV29-1 and TRBJ1-4, with 7 bases aligning to TRBD1. The CDR3 has 12 residues. From germline, CDR1 is SQVTM and CDR2 ANQGSEA. V dropped 7 bases and J dropped 4; count of bases not matched to a gene: 3. CDR3 loop: CSAGTVNEKLFF. DNA of the CDR3: TGCAGCGCCGGGACAGTTAATGAAAAACTGTTTTTT. Looking up the rest from reference TRBV29-1 and TRBJ1-4 gives the full variable domain: SAVISQKPSRDICQRGTSLTIQCQVDSQVTMMFWYRQQPGQSLTLIATANQGSEATYESGFVIDKFPISRPNLTFSTLTVSNMSPEDSSIYLCSAGTVNEKLFFGSGTQLSVL.

For the CDR3, the DNA is TGTGCCAGTAGTATAGACCGGGACAGGGACGGCTACACCTTC. It specifies CASSIDRDRDGYTF. The rearrangement links TRBV19 to TRBJ1-2; the match to TRBD1 covers 9 bases. The CDR3 consists of 14 residues. Germline V gives CDR1 LNHDA, CDR2 SQIVND (reference sequence). Losses at the gene ends were 0 bases for V and 8 bases for J; bases not matched to a gene: 4.

The chain employs TRBV7-8 and TRBJ1-6, with 9 nucleotides matching TRBD1. Per the germline V gene, CDR1 is SGHVS and CDR2 is FQNEAQ. Germline trimming cut 2 bases from V and 0 bases from J; bases unmatched to any gene: 8. The length of the CDR3 is 19 residues. CDR3 amino acids: CASSLRTGVASSYNSPLHF. CDR3 DNA sequence: TGTGCCAGCAGCTTAAGGACAGGGGTCGCATCCTCCTATAATTCACCCCTCCACTTT.